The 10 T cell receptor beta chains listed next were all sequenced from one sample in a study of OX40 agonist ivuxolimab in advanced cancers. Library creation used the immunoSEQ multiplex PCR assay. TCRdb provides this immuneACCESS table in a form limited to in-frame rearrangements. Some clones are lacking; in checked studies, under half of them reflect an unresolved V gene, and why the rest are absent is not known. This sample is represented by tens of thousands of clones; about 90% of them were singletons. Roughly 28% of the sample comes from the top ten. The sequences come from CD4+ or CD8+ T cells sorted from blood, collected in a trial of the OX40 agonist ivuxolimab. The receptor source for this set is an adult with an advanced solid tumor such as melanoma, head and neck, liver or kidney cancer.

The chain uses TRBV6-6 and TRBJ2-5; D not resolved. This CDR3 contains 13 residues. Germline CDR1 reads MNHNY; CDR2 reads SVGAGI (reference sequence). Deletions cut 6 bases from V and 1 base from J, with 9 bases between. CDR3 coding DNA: TGTGCCAGCAGCTACACTACCCAAGAGACCCAGTACTTC. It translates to CASSYTTQETQYF.

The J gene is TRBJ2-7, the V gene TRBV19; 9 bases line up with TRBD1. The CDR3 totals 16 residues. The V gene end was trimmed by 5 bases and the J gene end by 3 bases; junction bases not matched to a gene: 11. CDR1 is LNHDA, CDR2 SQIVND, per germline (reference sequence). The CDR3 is CASSLGQGKGNYEQYF. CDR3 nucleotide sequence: TGTGCCAGTAGTCTCGGACAGGGGAAAGGAAACTACGAGCAGTACTTC.

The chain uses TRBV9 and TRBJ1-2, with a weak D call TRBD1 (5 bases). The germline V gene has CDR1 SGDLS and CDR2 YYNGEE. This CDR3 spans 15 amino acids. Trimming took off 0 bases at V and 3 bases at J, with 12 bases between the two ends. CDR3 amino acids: CASSVGGREHYGYTF. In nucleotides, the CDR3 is TGTGCCAGCAGCGTAGGAGGCAGGGAACACTATGGCTACACCTTC.

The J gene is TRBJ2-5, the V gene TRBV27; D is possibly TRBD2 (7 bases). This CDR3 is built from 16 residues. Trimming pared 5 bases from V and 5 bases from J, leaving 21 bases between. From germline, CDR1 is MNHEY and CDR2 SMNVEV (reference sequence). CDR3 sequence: CASSPSVSGEGETQYF. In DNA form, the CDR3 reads TGTGCCAGCAGTCCCTCGGTGTCAGGGGAGGGGGAGACCCAGTACTTC.

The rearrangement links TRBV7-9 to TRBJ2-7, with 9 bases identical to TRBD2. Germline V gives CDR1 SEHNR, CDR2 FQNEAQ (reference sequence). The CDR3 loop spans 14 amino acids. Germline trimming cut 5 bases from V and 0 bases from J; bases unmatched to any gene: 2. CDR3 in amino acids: CASSPRGGSYEQYF. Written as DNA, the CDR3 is TGTGCCAGCAGCCCGCGGGGGGGCTCCTACGAGCAGTACTTC.

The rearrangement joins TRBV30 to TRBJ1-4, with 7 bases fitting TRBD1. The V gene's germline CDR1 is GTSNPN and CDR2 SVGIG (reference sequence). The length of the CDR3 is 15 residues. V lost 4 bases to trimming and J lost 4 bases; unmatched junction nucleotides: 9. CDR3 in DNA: TGTGCCTGGAAGAAGCCCCGGGACAGTAATGAAAAACTGTTTTTT. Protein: CAWKKPRDSNEKLFF.

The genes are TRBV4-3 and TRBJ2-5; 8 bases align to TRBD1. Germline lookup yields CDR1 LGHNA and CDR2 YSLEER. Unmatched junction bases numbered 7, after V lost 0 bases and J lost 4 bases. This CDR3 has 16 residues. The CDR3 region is CASSQDGQGVGETQYF. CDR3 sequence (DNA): TGCGCCAGCAGCCAAGATGGACAGGGAGTCGGAGAGACCCAGTACTTC.

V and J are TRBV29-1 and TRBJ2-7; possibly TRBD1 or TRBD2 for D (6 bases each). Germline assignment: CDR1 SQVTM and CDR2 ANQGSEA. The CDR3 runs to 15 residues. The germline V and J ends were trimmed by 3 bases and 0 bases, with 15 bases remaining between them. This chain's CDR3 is CSVDGGRGHSYEQYF. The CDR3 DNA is TGCAGCGTTGACGGGGGACGGGGGCACTCCTACGAGCAGTACTTC.

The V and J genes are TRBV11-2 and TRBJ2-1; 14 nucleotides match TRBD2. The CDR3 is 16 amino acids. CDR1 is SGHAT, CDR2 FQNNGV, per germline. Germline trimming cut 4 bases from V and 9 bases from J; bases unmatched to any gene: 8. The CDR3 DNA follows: TGTGCCAGCAGCTCCCGACTAGCGGGAGGGCCTATTGAGCAGTTCTTC. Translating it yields CASSSRLAGGPIEQFF.

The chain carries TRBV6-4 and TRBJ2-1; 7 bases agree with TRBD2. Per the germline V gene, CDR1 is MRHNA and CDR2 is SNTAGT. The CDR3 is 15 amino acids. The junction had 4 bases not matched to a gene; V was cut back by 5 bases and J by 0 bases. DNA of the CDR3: TGTGCCAGCAGTTACCGGGAGGCCTCCTACAATGAGCAGTTCTTC. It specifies CASSYREASYNEQFF.